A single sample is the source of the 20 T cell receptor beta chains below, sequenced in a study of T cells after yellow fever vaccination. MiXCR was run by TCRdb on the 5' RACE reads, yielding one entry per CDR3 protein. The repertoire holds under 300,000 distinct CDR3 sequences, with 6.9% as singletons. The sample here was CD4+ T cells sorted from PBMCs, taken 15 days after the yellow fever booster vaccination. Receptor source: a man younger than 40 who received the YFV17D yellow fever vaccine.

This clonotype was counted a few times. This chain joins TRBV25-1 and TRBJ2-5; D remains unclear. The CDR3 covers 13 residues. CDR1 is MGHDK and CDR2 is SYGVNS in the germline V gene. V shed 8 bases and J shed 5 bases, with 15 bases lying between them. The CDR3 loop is CASAPLPEETQYF. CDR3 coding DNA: TGTGCCAGCGCCCCACTCCCGGAGGAGACCCAGTACTTC.

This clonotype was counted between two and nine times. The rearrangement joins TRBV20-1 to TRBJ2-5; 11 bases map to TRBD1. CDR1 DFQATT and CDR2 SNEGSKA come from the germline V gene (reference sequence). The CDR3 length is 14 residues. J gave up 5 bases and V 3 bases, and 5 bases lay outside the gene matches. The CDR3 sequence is CSASGQGAQETQYF. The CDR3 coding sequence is TGCAGTGCTAGTGGACAGGGGGCTCAGGAGACCCAGTACTTC.

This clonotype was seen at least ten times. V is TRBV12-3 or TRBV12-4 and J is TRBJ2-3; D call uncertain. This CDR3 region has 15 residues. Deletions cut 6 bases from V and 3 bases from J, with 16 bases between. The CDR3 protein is CASSSRFFSTDTQYF. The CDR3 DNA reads TGTGCCAGCAGCTCGCGTTTCTTTTCGACAGATACGCAGTATTTT.

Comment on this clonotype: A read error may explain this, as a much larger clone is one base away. In DNA form, the CDR3 reads TGCGCCAGCAGTGACCCTGGCACTCGGAACACCGGGAAGCTGTTTTTT. This gives the protein CASSDPGTRNTGKLFF. V is TRBV10-2 and J is TRBJ2-2; D possibly corresponds to TRBD2 (5 bases). This CDR3 contains 16 residues. Germline V gene sequence: CDR1 WSHSY, CDR2 SAAADI.

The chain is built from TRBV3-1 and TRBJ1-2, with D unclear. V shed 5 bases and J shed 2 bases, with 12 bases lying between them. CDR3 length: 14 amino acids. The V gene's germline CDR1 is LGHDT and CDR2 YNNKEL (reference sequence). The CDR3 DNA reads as TGTGCCAGCAGCGATCCCGGACGGAACTATGGCTACACCTTC. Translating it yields CASSDPGRNYGYTF.

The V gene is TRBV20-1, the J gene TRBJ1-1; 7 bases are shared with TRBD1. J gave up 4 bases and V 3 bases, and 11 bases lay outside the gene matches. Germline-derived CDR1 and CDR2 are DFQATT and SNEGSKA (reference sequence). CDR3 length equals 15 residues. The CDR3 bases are TGCAGTGCTAGCGGGACAGCCCACCTGGGCACTGAAGCTTTCTTT. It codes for CSASGTAHLGTEAFF.

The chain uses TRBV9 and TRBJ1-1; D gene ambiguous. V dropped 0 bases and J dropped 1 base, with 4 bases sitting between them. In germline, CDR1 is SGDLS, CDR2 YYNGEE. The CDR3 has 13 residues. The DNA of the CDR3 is TGTGCCAGCAGCGTAGCCAGGAACACTGAAGCTTTCTTT. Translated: CASSVARNTEAFF. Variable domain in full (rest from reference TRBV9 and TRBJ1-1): DSGVTQTPKHLITATGQRVTLRCSPRSGDLSVYWYQQSLDQGLQFLIQYYNGEERAKGNILERFSAQQFPDLHSELNLSSLELGDSALYFCASSVARNTEAFFGQGTRLTVV.

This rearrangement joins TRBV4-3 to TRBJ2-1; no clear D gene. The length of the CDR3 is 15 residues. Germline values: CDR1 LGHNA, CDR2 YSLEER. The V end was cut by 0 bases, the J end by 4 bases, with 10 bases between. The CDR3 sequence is CASSQDRRPYNEQFF. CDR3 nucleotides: TGCGCCAGCAGCCAAGATCGCAGGCCGTACAATGAGCAGTTCTTC.

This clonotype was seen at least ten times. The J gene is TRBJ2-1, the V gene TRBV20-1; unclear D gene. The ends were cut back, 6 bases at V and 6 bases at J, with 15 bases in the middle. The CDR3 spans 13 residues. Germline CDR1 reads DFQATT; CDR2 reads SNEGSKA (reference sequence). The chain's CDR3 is CSATGLNINEQFF. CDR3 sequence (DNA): TGCAGTGCCACCGGGCTCAATATCAATGAGCAGTTCTTC.

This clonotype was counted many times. The CDR3 DNA follows: TGCGCCAGCAGCTTGGCCAATAATGGCGGGACGTCCTACGAGCAGTACTTC. This translates into CASSLANNGGTSYEQYF. The rearrangement joins TRBV5-1 to TRBJ2-7; possibly TRBD2 for D (6 bases). V lost 0 bases and J lost 1, with 17 bases in between. The CDR3 is made up of 17 amino acids. Germline-derived CDR1 and CDR2 are SGHRS and YFSETQ.

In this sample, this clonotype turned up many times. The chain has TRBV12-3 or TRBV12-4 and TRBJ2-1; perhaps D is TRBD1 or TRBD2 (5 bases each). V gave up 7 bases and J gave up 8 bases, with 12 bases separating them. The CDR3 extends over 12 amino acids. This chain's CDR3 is CASTTGADEQFF. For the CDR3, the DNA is TGTGCCAGCACCACCGGGGCCGATGAGCAGTTCTTC.

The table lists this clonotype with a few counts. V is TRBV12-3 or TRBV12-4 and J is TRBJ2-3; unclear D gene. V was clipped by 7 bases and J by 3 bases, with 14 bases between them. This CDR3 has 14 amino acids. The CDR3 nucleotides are TGTGCCAGCAATTGGATTACGAGTACAGATACGCAGTATTTT. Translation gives CASNWITSTDTQYF.

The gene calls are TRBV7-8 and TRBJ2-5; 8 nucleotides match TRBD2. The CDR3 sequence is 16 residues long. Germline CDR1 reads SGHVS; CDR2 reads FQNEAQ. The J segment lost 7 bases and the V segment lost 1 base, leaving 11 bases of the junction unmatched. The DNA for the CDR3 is TGTGCCAGCAGCTTAGGTTATCCGGGAGGGCTCGCGACCCAGTACTTC. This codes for CASSLGYPGGLATQYF. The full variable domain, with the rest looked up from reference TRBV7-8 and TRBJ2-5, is GAGVSQSPRYKVAKRGQDVALRCDPISGHVSLFWYQQALGQGPEFLTYFQNEAQLDKSGLPSDRFFAERPEGSVSTLKIQRTQQEDSAVYLCASSLGYPGGLATQYFGPGTRLLVL.

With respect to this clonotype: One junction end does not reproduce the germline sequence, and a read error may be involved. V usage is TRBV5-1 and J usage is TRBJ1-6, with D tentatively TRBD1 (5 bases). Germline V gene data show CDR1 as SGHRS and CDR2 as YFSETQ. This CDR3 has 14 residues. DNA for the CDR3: TGCGCCAGCAGCCCCGACAGCTTTAATTCACCCCTCAACTTT. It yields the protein CASSPDSFNSPLNF.

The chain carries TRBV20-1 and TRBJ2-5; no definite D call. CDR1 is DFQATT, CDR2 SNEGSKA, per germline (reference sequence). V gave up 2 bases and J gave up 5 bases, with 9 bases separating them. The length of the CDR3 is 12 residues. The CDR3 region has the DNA TGCAGTGCTAGAAGCTCTTGGGAGACCCAGTACTTC. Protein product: CSARSSWETQYF.

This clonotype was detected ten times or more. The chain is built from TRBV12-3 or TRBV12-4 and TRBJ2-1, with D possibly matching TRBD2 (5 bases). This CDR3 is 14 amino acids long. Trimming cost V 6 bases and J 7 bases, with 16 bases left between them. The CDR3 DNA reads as TGTGCCAGCAGCTCTGAAGCGGAGCGAAATGAGCAGTTCTTC. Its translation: CASSSEAERNEQFF.

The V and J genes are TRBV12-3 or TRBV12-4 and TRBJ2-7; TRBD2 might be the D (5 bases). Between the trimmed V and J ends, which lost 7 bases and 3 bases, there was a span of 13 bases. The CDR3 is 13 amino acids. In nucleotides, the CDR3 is TGTGCCAGCACCACGGAGGCGGGCTACGAGCAGTACTTC. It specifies CASTTEAGYEQYF.

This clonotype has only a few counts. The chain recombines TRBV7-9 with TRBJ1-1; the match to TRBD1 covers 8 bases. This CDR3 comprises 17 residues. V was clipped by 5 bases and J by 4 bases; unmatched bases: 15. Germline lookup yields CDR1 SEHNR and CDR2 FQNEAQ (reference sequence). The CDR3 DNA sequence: TGTGCCAGCAGCCCCAACTTGAGGACAGGGTCGCTCACTGAAGCTTTCTTT. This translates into CASSPNLRTGSLTEAFF.

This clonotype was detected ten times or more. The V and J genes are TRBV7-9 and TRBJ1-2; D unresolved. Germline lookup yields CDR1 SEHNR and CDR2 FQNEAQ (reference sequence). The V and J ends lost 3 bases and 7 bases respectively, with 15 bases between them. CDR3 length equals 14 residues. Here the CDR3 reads CASSFLGGHFGYTF. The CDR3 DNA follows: TGTGCCAGCAGCTTTCTAGGTGGGCACTTTGGCTACACCTTC.

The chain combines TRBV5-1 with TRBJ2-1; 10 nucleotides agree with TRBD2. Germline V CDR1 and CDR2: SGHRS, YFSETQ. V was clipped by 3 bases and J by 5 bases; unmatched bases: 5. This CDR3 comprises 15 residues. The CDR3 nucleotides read TGCGCCAGCAGCTCGATAGCGGGAGGTAACAATGAGCAGTTCTTC. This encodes CASSSIAGGNNEQFF.